This T cell receptor beta chain was sequenced in a study of T cells in Graves' hyperthyroidism and ophthalmopathy. General observations from the study: Researchers found most expanded thyroid clonotypes above 0.001 in blood as well.

The V end lost 2 bases, the J end lost 10 bases, and 12 bases lay between the germline ends. The CDR3 is 13 amino acids. Looked up from germline, CDR1 is SGHTA and CDR2 is FQGTGA. TCR beta CDR3 region amplification was performed from RNA transcripts. Initially, a first-round RT-PCR of the TCR CDR3 employed the HTBI primer set. TCRdb recomputed calls from the multiplex PCR reads with MiXCR, one row per CDR3 protein. This sample yields roughly 250,000 distinct CDR3 sequences, of which 22% are seen a single time; roughly 60% belongs to the top ten. Uncontrolled infection, other autoimmune disease, pregnancy or lactation excluded patients. The sample holds many counts of this clonotype. Its target is unknown.

The TCR was taken from a man aged 25-45 years with Graves' ophthalmopathy. The rearrangement links TRBV7-3 to TRBJ2-1; D assignment may be TRBD1 or TRBD2 (6 bases each). The sequenced sample consisted of blood. For the CDR3, the DNA is TGTGCCAGCAGCTTAGTTCCGGGGGCGGAGCAGTTCTTC. Its protein is CASSLVPGAEQFF.